This TCR beta chain was retrieved from a study of vaccination and CD4 T cells after COVID-19. Study information: Post-COVID sampling occurred a median about 100 days after diagnosis (range 35 to 161). Study-wide results and caveats: Researchers report that a median approximately 87% of reactive clones in convalescent patients surfaced only post-vaccination.

With respect to this clonotype: The antigen is not known.

Stated treatment: 10-day PBMC culture with coronavirus spike peptide pools or control peptides (ViraFEST assay). Antigen-specific T cell expansion with peptide pools preceded TCR sequencing in the ViraFEST approach. Sequenced with the Oncomine TCR Beta short-read assay was DNA taken from cultured CD4+ T cells. TCRdb reprocessed the PCR reads with MiXCR, giving one entry per CDR3 protein. The sample gives 9,500 to 15,000 distinct CDR3 sequences, roughly three fifths of which show up once; around 14% is in the top ten. Trimming stripped 4 bases from V and 1 base from J, with 17 bases between. This CDR3 spans 15 amino acids. Germline-derived CDR1 and CDR2 are SQVTM and ANQGSEA.

The chain employs TRBV29-1 and TRBJ2-7; a possible D gene is TRBD2 (6 bases). This sequence originates from a human donor who had recovered from COVID-19. The sample consisted of CD4+ T cells from blood, cultured in vitro. CDR3 loop: CSVGRGRRPSYEQYF. DNA of the CDR3: TGCAGCGTTGGTCGGGGGAGGCGCCCTTCCTACGAGCAGTACTTC.